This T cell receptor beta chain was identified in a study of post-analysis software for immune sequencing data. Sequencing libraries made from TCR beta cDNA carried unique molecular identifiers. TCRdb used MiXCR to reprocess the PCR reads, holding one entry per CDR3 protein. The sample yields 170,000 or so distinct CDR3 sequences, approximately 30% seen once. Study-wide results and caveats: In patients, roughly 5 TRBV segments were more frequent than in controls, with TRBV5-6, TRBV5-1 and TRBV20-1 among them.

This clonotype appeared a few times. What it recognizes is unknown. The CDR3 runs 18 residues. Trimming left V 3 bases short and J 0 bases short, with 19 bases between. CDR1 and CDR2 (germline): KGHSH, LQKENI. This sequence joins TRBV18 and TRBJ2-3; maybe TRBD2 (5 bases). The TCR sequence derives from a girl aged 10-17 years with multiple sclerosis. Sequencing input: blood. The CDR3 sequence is CASSPGVLYGTSTDTQYF. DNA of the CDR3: TGTGCCAGCTCACCCGGGGTCCTTTATGGAACTAGCACAGATACGCAGTATTTT.